This T cell receptor beta chain was found in a study of early T cells in non-severe SARS-CoV-2 infection. Turning to the study itself: Sequencing of bulk RNA from unsorted whole blood was done, without chain pairing.

One entry per CDR3 protein, called by TCRdb with MiXCR from the 5' RACE reads. The data hold under 95,000 distinct CDR3 sequences, with about 12% observed a single time. Germline CDR1 SGHAT, CDR2 FQNNGV. The CDR3 length is 14 residues. Trimming removed 1 base at V and 3 bases at J, with 9 bases between. The study, taken as a whole, reports: Database matching using VDJdb favored anti-spike CD8 responses, with private and CD4 specificities left missing.

This clonotype came up many times. Its matching antigen is unknown. The sample consisted of whole blood. The chain has TRBV11-2 and TRBJ2-5; D might be TRBD2 (7 bases). This receptor was taken from an adult who was a healthcare worker with PCR-confirmed SARS-CoV-2 infection or an uninfected control (not recorded which). CDR3 bases: TGTGCCAGCAGCTTAGCGGGGGGCAAAGAGACCCAGTACTTC. Encoded protein: CASSLAGGKETQYF.